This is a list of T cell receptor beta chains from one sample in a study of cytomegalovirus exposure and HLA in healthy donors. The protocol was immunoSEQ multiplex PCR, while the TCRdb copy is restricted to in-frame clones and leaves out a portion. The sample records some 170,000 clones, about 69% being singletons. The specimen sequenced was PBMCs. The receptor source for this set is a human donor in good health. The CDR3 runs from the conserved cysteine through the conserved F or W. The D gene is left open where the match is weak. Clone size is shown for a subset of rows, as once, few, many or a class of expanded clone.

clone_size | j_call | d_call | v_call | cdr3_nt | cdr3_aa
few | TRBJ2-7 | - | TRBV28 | TGTGCCAGCAGTTTACTGTACAGCTCCTACGAGCAGTACTTC | CASSLLYSSYEQYF
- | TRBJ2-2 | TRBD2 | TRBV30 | TGTGCCTGGAGTGTAATTGGGGGGGCCGGGGAGCTGTTTTTT | CAWSVIGGAGELFF
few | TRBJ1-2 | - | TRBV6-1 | TGTGCCAGCAGTGAGGGGGGAACTAACTATGGCTACACCTTC | CASSEGGTNYGYTF
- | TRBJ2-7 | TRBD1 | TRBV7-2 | TGTGCCAGCAGCTTGGCGGACAGGTCCTACGAGCAGTACTTC | CASSLADRSYEQYF
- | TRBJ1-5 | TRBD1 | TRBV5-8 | TGTGCCAGCAGCCCGGGACAGGTTACTCAGCCCCAGCATTTT | CASSPGQVTQPQHF
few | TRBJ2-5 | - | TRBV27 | TGTGCCAGCAGTTTCTTACAGCCCGGTAACCAAGAGACCCAGTACTTC | CASSFLQPGNQETQYF
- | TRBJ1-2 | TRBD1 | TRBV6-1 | TGTGCCAGCAGTGATGACAGGGGGCGGTATGGCTACACCTTC | CASSDDRGRYGYTF
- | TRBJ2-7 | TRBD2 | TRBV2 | TGTGCCAGCCAAAGAGCGGGGGAGGACTACGAGCAGTACTTC | CASQRAGEDYEQYF
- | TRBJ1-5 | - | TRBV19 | TGTGCCAGTAGTGTAGGGCGGGGGGCCAATCAGCCCCAGCATTTT | CASSVGRGANQPQHF
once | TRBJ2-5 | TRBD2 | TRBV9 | TGTGCCAGCAGCGTAGGTCCAGCGGGGGTAGGGGTCGAGACCCAGTACTTC | CASSVGPAGVGVETQYF
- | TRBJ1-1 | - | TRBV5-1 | TGCGCCAGCAGCTCCACGACAGTAATGAACACTGAAGCTTTCTTT | CASSSTTVMNTEAFF
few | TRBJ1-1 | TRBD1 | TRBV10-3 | TGTGCCATCAGTAAAGGGAGACAGGGGTCGGACACTGAAGCTTTCTTT | CAISKGRQGSDTEAFF
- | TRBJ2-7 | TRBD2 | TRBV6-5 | TGTGCCAGCAGACAATCCACCCGGGGGGGCGAGCAGTACTTC | CASRQSTRGGEQYF
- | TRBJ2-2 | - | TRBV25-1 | TGTGCCAGCACCCTGAACACCGGGGAGCTGTTTTTT | CASTLNTGELFF
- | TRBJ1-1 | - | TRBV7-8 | TGTGCCAGCAGCTTAGTTCCCGAAGGACAGAGCTCGGAAGCTTTCTTT | CASSLVPEGQSSEAFF
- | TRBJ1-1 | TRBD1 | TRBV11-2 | TGTGCCAGCCGCTCGGGGACAGGGGACACTGAAGCTTTCTTT | CASRSGTGDTEAFF
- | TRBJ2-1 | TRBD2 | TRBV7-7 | TGTGCTAGCAGCCCCGGGGGACTAGCGGGGGTCCATGAGCAGTTCTTC | CASSPGGLAGVHEQFF
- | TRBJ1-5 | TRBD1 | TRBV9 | TGTGCCAGCAGCGCAACAGGGGAAGGATATCAGCCCCAGCATTTT | CASSATGEGYQPQHF
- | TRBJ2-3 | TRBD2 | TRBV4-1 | TGCGCCAGCAGCCAAGAAAAGATACTAGCGGGGGGGCGTGATACGCAGTATTTT | CASSQEKILAGGRDTQYF
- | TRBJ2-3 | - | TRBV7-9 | TGTGCCAGCAGCTTAGTGGGGGGAACAGATACGCAGTATTTT | CASSLVGGTDTQYF
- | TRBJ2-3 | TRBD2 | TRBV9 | TGTGCCAGCAGCGCCCTGAGCGGGGGAGACACAGATACGCAGTATTTT | CASSALSGGDTDTQYF
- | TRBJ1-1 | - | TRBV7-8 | TGTGCCAGCAGCTTAAGGCCGGGGTCCCCCCAGATGAACACTGAAGCTTTCTTT | CASSLRPGSPQMNTEAFF
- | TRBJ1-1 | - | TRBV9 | TGTGCCAGCAGCGCCACACCAGGGATTACTGAAGCTTTCTTT | CASSATPGITEAFF
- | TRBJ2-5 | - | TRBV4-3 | TGCGCCAGCAGCTACGATTTGACAGGCACTAATTTACAAGAGACCCAGTACTTC | CASSYDLTGTNLQETQYF
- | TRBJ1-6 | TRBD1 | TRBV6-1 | TGTGCCAGCAGTGAACAGGGGGAGAATTCACCCCTCCACTTT | CASSEQGENSPLHF
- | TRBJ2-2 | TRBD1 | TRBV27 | TGTGCCAGCCTCCCGGGACAGGGAGATACGTACACCGGGGAGCTGTTTTTT | CASLPGQGDTYTGELFF
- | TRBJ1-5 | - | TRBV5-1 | TGCGCCAGCAGATCGGACACCTATCAGCCCCAGCATTTT | CASRSDTYQPQHF
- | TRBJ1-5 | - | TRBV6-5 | TGTGCCAGCAGTAAACAGGGTTATCAGCCCCAGCATTTT | CASSKQGYQPQHF
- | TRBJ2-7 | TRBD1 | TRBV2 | TGTGCCAGCAGTCCGGGACAGGGATCCTACGAGCAGTACTTC | CASSPGQGSYEQYF
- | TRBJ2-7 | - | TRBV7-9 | TGTGCCAGCAGCTTTAGCGGAAGCTCCTACGAGCAGTACTTC | CASSFSGSSYEQYF
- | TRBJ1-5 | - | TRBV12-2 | TGTGCAAGTCGCTTAATCCCCCGGGGGAACAATCAGCCCCAGCATTTT | CASRLIPRGNNQPQHF
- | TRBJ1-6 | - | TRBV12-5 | TGTGCTAGTGGTTTGGAAGTTGGGGGGTGGAGGGTAACCCTCCACTTT | CASGLEVGGWRVTLHF